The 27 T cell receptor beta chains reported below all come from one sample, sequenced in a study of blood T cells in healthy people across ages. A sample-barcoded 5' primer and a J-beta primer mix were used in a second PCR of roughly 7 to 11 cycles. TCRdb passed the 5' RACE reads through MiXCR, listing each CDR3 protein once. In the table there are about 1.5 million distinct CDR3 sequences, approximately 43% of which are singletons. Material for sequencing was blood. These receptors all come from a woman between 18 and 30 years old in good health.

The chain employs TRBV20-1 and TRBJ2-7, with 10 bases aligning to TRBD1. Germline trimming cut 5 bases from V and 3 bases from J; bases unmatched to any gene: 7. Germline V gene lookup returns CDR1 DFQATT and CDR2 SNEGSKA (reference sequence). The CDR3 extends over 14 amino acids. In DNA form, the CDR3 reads TGCAGTGCTGGGGGGACAGGGGATTTCTACGAGCAGTACTTC. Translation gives CSAGGTGDFYEQYF.

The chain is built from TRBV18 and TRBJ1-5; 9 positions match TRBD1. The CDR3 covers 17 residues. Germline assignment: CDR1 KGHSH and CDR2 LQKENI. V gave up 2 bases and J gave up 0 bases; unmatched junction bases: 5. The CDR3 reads CASSPGQGLYSNQPQHF. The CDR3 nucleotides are TGTGCCAGCTCACCAGGACAGGGGCTATATAGCAATCAGCCCCAGCATTTT.

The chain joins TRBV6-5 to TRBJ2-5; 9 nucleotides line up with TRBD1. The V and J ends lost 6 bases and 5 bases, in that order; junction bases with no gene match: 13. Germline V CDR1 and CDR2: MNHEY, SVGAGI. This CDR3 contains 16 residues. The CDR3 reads CASSRQGQGDSETQYF. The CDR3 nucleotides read TGTGCCAGCAGCCGTCAGGGACAGGGTGATTCTGAGACCCAGTACTTC.

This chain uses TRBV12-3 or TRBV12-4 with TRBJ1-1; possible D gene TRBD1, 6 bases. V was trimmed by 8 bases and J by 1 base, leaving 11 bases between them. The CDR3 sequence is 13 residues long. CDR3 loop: CASGTRGNTEAFF. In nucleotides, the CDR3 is TGTGCCAGCGGGACCAGGGGGAACACTGAAGCTTTCTTT.

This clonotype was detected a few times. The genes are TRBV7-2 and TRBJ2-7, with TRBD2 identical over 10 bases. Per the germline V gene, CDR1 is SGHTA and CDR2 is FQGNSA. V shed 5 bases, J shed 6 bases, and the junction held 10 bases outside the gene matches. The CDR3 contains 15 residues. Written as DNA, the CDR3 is TGTGCCAGCAGCCTGAGCGGGGGGGGAATAAGCGAGCAGTACTTC. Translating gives CASSLSGGGISEQYF.

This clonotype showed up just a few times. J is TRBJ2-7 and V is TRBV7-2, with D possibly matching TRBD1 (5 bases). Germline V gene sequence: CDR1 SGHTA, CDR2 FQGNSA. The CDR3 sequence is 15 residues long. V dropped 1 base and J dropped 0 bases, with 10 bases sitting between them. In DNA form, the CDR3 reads TGTGCCAGCAGCTTAGAAGGACATAGCTCCTACGAGCAGTACTTC. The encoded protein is CASSLEGHSSYEQYF.

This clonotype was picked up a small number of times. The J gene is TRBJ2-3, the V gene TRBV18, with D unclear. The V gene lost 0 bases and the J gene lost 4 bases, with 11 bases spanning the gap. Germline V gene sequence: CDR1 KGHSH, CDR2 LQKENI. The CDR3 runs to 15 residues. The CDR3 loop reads CASSPPIIAADTQYF. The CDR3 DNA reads TGTGCCAGCTCACCACCGATCATCGCCGCAGATACGCAGTATTTT.

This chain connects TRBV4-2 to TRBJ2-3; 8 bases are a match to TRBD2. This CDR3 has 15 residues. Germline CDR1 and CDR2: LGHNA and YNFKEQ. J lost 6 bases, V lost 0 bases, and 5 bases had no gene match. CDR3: CASSQDASGFDTQYF. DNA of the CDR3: TGTGCCAGCAGCCAAGATGCTAGCGGGTTTGATACGCAGTATTTT.

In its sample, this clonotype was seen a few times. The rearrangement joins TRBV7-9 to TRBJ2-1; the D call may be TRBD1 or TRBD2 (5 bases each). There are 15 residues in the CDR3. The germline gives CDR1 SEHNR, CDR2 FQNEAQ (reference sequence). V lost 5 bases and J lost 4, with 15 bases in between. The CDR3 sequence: CASSPPGTEYNEQFF. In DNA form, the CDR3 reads TGTGCCAGCAGCCCCCCCGGGACGGAGTACAATGAGCAGTTCTTC.

CDR3 sequence: CASSIRDYQEQFF. The CDR3 nucleotides are TGTGCCAGCAGCATCCGGGACTACCAAGAGCAGTTCTTC. V gene TRBV7-2 combines with J gene TRBJ2-1; 7 nucleotides agree with TRBD2. Germline assignment: CDR1 SGHTA and CDR2 FQGNSA. V shed 5 bases and J 10 bases; nucleotides not matched to a gene: 8. This CDR3 contains 13 residues. The variable domain in full, completed from reference TRBV7-2 and TRBJ2-1, reads GAGVSQSPSNKVTEKGKDVELRCDPISGHTALYWYRQSLGQGLEFLIYFQGNSAPDKSGLPSDRFSAERTGGSVSTLTIQRTQQEDSAVYLCASSIRDYQEQFFGPGTRLTVL.

CDR3 sequence reads: CASSQDSRDRELFF. The CDR3 DNA follows: TGCGCCAGCAGCCAAGATTCGCGCGATAGAGAGCTGTTTTTT. The rearrangement links TRBV4-1 to TRBJ2-2; D remains ambiguous. Trimming removed 0 bases at V and 11 bases at J, with 13 bases between. The CDR3 contains 14 residues. Germline lookup yields CDR1 MGHRA and CDR2 YSYEKL.

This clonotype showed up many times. The CDR3 DNA sequence: TGCAGTGCTCGCTCCCCACTAGCGGGTTTCACCTACGAGCAGTACTTC. Residues: CSARSPLAGFTYEQYF. The chain couples TRBV20-1 to TRBJ2-7; 9 bases are a match to TRBD2. V trimming: 5 bases; J trimming: 2 bases; junction bases outside the gene matches: 13. Germline V gene lookup returns CDR1 DFQATT and CDR2 SNEGSKA (reference sequence). The CDR3 is made up of 16 amino acids.

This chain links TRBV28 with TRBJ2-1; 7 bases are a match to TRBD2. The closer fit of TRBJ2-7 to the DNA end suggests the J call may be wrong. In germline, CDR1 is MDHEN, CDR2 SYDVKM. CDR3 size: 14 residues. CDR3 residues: CAIVRGSSYNEQYF. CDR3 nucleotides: TGTGCCATCGTGCGCGGGAGCTCCTACAATGAGCAGTACTTC.

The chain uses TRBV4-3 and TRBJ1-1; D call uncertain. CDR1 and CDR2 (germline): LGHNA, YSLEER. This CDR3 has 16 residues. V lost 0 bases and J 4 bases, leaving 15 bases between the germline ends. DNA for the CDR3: TGCGCCAGCAGCCAAGATCCGGAACAGCCAACCACTGAAGCTTTCTTT. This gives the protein CASSQDPEQPTTEAFF.

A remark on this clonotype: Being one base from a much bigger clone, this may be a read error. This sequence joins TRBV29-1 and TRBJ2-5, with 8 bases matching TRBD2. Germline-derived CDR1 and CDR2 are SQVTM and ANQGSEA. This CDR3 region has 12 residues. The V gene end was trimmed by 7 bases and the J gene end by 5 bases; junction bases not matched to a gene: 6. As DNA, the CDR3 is TGCAGCGCAGCGGGGGACATTGAGACCCAGTACTTC. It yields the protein CSAAGDIETQYF.

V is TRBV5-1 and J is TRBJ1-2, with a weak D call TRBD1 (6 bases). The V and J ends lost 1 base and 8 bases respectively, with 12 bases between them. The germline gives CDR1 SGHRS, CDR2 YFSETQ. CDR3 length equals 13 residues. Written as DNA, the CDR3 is TGCGCCAGCAGCTTGTCGGGACACCTAGGCTACACCTTC. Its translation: CASSLSGHLGYTF.

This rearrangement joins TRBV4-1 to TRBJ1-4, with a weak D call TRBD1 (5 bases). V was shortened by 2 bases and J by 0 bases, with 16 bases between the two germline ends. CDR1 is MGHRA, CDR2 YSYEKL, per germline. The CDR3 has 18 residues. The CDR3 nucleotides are TGCGCCAGCAGCCAATTTCCCTCTGGGGCCGCAACTAATGAAAAACTGTTTTTT. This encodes CASSQFPSGAATNEKLFF.

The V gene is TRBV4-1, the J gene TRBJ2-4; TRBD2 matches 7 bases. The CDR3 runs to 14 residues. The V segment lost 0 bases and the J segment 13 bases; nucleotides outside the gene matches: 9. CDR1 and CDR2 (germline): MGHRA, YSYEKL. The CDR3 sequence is CASSQEGLRRKQYF. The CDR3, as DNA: TGCGCCAGCAGCCAAGAGGGACTACGGCGCAAGCAGTACTTC.

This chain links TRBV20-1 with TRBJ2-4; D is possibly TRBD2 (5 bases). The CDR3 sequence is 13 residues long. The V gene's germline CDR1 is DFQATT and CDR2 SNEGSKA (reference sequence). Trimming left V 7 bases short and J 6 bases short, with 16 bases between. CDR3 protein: CSVLGSFGNIQYF. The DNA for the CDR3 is TGCAGTGTGCTAGGGAGTTTCGGAAACATTCAGTACTTC.

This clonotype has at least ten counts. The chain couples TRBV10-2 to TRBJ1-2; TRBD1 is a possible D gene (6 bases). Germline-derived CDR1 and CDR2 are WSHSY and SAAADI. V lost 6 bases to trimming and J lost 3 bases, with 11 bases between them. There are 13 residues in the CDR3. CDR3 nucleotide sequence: TGCGCCAGCAGACCAAGGACAGACTATGGCTACACCTTC. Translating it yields CASRPRTDYGYTF.

In nucleotides, the CDR3 is TGTGCCAGCAGCAAAACTGCCCGGGGGGGGCCCATCATCTATACGCAGTATTTT. It translates to CASSKTARGGPIIYTQYF. This chain joins TRBV21-1 and TRBJ2-3; the tabulated D call, TRBD1, remains unverified against the DNA. TRBV21-1 is designated a pseudogene. The CDR3 is 18 amino acids.

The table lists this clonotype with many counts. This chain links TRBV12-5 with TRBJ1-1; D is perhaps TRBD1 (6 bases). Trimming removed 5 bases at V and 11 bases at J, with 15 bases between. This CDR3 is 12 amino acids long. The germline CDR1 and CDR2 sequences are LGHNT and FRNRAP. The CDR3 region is CASGVQGSKAFF. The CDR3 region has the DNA TGTGCTAGTGGTGTACAGGGTAGTAAGGCTTTCTTT.

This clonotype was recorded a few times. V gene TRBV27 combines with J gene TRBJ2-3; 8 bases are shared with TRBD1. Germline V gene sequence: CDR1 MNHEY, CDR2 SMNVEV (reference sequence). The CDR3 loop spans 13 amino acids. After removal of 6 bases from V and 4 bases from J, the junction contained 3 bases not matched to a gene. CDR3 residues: CASRTGVSDTQYF. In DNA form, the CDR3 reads TGTGCCAGCAGGACAGGGGTATCAGATACGCAGTATTTT.

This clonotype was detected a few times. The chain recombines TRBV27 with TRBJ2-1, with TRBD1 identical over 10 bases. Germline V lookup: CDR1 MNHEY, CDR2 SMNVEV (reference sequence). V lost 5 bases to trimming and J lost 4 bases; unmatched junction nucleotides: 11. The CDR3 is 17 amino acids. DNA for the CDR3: TGTGCCAGCAGTCACCGAGGGACAGGGGTATGGTACAATGAGCAGTTCTTC. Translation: CASSHRGTGVWYNEQFF.

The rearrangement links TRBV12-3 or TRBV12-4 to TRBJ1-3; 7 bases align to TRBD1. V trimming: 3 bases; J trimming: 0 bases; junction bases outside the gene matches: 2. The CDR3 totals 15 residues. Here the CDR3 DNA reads TGTGCCAGCAGTTTGGGACAGCTCTCTGGAAACACCATATATTTT. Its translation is CASSLGQLSGNTIYF.

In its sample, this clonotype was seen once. CDR3 nucleotide sequence: TGTGCCAGCACCCTCGGGGGAGTCCAGCATTTT. Its translation: CASTLGGVQHF. The J gene is TRBJ1-5, the V gene TRBV6-2 or TRBV6-3, with D perhaps TRBD1 (5 bases). CDR3 length: 11 residues. Trimming removed 7 bases from V and 12 bases from J, with 13 bases in between. Germline CDR1 and CDR2: MNHEY and SVGEGT.

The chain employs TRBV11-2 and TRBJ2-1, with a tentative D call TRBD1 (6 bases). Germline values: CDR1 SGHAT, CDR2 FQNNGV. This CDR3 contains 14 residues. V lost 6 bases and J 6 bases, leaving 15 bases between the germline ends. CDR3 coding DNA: TGTGCCAGCAGTTCATTTAGAGGGGGCAATGAGCAGTTCTTC. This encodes CASSSFRGGNEQFF.